The TCR beta chain under discussion was sequenced for a study of blood T cell repertoires in COVID-19. Study background: Spain, Italy and the United States supplied samples that represented acute and convalescent COVID-19.

This clone was counted a single time. CDR3 size: 13 residues. V was clipped by 0 bases and J by 6 bases, with 8 bases between them. Germline CDR1 and CDR2: WNHNN and SYGVQD (reference sequence). Seattle patients were enrolled while actively infected and followed longitudinally. Under the authors' procedure: Amplification with reference gene primers provided the estimates of nucleated cell counts. Generated by immunoSEQ multiplex PCR, the TCRdb table keeps only in-frame clones and is missing some. That table is the source of V, J and clone size, and D and trimming were worked out from the DNA. The repertoire holds 270,000 or so clones, around 85% seen once, with about 12% in the top ten.

The sequence was obtained from a woman aged 30 to 39 with COVID-19, enrolled during active disease. The chain employs TRBV10-1 and TRBJ1-2, with a possible D match to TRBD1 (6 bases). Sequencing was carried out using peripheral blood. The DNA of the CDR3 is TGCGCCAGCAGTGAGTCAGGGGGGGATGGCTACACCTTC. Residues: CASSESGGDGYTF.